These T cell receptor beta chains were read from a single sample in a study of monozygotic twins with inflammatory bowel disease. Following a re-call of the 5' RACE reads, TCRdb has one entry per CDR3 protein and lacks DNA. Its table lists 300,000 to 450,000 distinct CDR3 sequences. Material for sequencing was blood. The receptors originated from a human donor with ulcerative colitis or Crohn's disease, or a healthy co-twin of an affected twin (not recorded which). Each CDR3 is given with its conserved first and last residue.

TRBV11-3	TRBJ2-7	CASSLVTEEQYF
TRBV18	TRBJ1-5	CASSPKTQGNQPQHF
TRBV10-3	TRBJ2-1	CATEDIYNEQFF
TRBV19	TRBJ1-5	CASSMGQGRGSNQPQHF
TRBV28	TRBJ2-5	CASSPWTGTQQETQYF
TRBV20-1	TRBJ2-7	CSARALGPSSYEQYF
TRBV19	TRBJ1-2	CASTRGGGDIYGYTF
TRBV4-2	TRBJ2-7	CASSQGGRGYYEQYF
TRBV6-2/TRBV6-3	TRBJ2-7	CASSYGEIAYEQYF
TRBV7-2	TRBJ2-1	CASSLDTSGGARAAFF
TRBV5-1	TRBJ1-6	CASSIDSGAYNSPLHF
TRBV27	TRBJ2-2	CASSLRFRVDTGELFF
TRBV3-1	TRBJ1-2	CASSHADRGTYGYTF
TRBV4-1	TRBJ1-5	CASSQEGSINQPQHF
TRBV18	TRBJ1-1	CASSPRVQGMNTEAFF
TRBV20-1	TRBJ2-7	CSARDAILAYEQYF
TRBV13	TRBJ1-1	CASSSVPGQGSGTEAFF
TRBV15	TRBJ1-1	CATSRTPDSWMNTEAFF
TRBV19	TRBJ2-5	CASSRQGAARIQETQYF
TRBV25-1	TRBJ2-5	CASSVRETQYF
TRBV12-3/TRBV12-4	TRBJ2-1	CASSSLSGGAVEQFF
TRBV6-4	TRBJ2-2	CASSRDSYTGELFF
TRBV5-1	TRBJ2-2	CASLPGPNTGELFF
TRBV27	TRBJ1-5	CASSLSWGDSNQPQHF
TRBV12-3/TRBV12-4	TRBJ2-3	CASSWGPEGTDTQYF
TRBV5-1	TRBJ1-1	CASSPGRFEAFF
TRBV6-2/TRBV6-3	TRBJ2-1	CASSQWTSGGYYEQFF
TRBV12-5	TRBJ2-2	CASGDDGTAYTGELFF
TRBV29-1	TRBJ2-7	CSVEDQTVSYEQYF
TRBV7-3	TRBJ1-1	CASSTLTGGPTEAFF
TRBV5-1	TRBJ2-7	CASSLSTGGYEQYF
TRBV7-3	TRBJ2-6	CASSEAHSGANVLTF
TRBV7-8	TRBJ1-2	CASSLAGGNGYTF
TRBV6-6	TRBJ1-5	CASRGQGRVQPQHF
TRBV28	TRBJ1-2	CASSLASGQGYTF
TRBV9	TRBJ2-3	CASSVAPSPTDTQYF
TRBV5-6	TRBJ1-2	CASSLAATVNYGYTF
TRBV28	TRBJ2-7	CASRGGGTSYEQYF
TRBV7-9	TRBJ2-4	CASSLMWQGGAKNIQYF
TRBV29-1	TRBJ2-3	CSLPGTSTDTQYF
TRBV6-5	TRBJ2-7	CASSYSTGEQYF
TRBV5-1	TRBJ1-6	CASSPGTGSGNSPLHF
TRBV6-2/TRBV6-3	TRBJ2-1	CASSYQSEQFF
TRBV5-6	TRBJ2-6	CASSLYRTGSGANVLTF
TRBV20-1	TRBJ2-4	CSAPSGGPAKNIQYF